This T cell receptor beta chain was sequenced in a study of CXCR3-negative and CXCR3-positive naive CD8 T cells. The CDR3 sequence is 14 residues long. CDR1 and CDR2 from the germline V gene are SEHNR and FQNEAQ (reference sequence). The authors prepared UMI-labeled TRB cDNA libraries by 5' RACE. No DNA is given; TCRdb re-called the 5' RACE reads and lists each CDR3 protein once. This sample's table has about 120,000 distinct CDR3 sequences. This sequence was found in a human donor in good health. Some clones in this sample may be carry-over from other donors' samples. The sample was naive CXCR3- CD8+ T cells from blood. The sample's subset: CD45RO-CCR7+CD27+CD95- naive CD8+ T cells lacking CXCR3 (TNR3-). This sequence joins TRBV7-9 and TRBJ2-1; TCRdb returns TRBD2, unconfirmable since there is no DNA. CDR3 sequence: CASSSVLVPLEQFF. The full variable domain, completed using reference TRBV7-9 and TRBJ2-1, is DTGVSQNPRHKITKRGQNVTFRCDPISEHNRLYWYRQTLGQGPEFLTYFQNEAQLEKSRLLSDRFSAERPKGSFSTLEIQRTEQGDSAMYLCASSSVLVPLEQFFGPGTRLTVL.